The T cell receptor (beta chain) under discussion was sequenced for a study of regulatory T cells in long-lasting Graves disease (dated by TCRdb to the early 2020s). In terms of the full investigation: Patients with newly diagnosed Graves' disease had been on antithyroid drugs for under 3 months. The study was conducted in China and was registered as a clinical trial. A total of some 35 samples underwent TCR sequencing: approximately 13 from persistent and approximately 20 from newly diagnosed Graves' disease patients. Peripheral blood TCR sequencing and RNA sequencing compared persistent Graves' disease patients with newly diagnosed Graves' disease patients.

Receptor libraries were prepared by multiplex PCR. The instrument was an Illumina HiSeq 4000. To build TCR beta libraries, CDR3 regions were amplified by Arm-PCR using iRepertoire HTBI primers. Before sequencing, the PCR products went through gel purification. As for the authors' bioinformatics: Gene usage analysis of CDR3 amino acid clonotypes used the roughly 60 TRBV and approximately 13 TRBJ segments found across samples. Filtered high-quality paired reads were merged into contigs using COPE and FqMerger. BLAST was used to align contigs to the IMGT TRBV, TRBD and TRBJ reference genes, and CDR3 was defined following IMGT. Highly expanded clones were defined as clonotypes with a frequency above 0.1%. Shannon entropy was used to measure repertoire diversity, and the Gini coefficient was used to measure V-J evenness. Public clonotypes were defined as clonotypes shared by more than one individual. Clones were called with MiXCR by TCRdb after fastp trimmed the public reads at Q25, and only in-frame beta chains were retained. Rows with a matching CDR3 protein are joined into one entry that keeps the most common DNA and genes. TCRdb's processing, not the authors' own work, is the source of the V and J calls. The sample table lists some 490,000 distinct CDR3 sequences, 12% of them with a count of one. The ten largest clones represent about 8.9% of the sample.

Taken from cysteine to phenylalanine, the CDR3 has 15 residues. Just CDR3 DNA is preserved here, 45 bases in frame from base 1. CDR1 and CDR2, looked up from the germline V gene, are SGHDT and YYEEEE. Points the paper makes about the study in general: The small sample size was acknowledged by the authors as a limitation that may reduce accuracy. Persistent Graves' disease patients showed lower TCR Shannon entropy and fewer highly expanded clones than newly diagnosed patients, suggesting clonal expansion. Persistent disease showed preferential use of TRBV28, TRBJ1-2 and TRBJ2-5, whereas newly diagnosed disease favored TRBV20-1 and TRBJ2-1. More public clonotypes were shared among persistent patients (roughly 2,700) than among newly diagnosed patients (roughly 1,000). Only the TCR beta chain was sequenced and analyzed. Only peripheral blood was studied, because thyroid tissue, the primary lesion, was inaccessible.

The sample's time point label is to be understood as: newly diagnosed GD, antithyroid drugs for less than 3 months. RNA was extracted from PBMCs in TRIzol for both TCR sequencing and RNA sequencing. Graves' disease was diagnosed according to American Thyroid Association guidelines. The patients came from an endocrinology department in Xi'an, China. From each patient, around 8.3 milliliters of peripheral blood was collected into an EDTA anticoagulant tube. Ficoll Paque Plus density gradient separation was used to isolate PBMCs, and no additional T cell sorting was done. An Agilent 2100 Bioanalyzer and agarose gel were used to check RNA quality, while a NanoDrop 2000 measured RNA concentration. Worth noting for this clonotype: The clone's antigen remains unknown. This could be a read error, since a much larger clone is one nucleotide away.

The same data also went into a second study, on T cells in Graves' hyperthyroidism and ophthalmopathy. The second publication reports: Graves' hyperthyroidism was defined as stable when no progression to ophthalmopathy occurred over 18 months of follow-up. Hyperthyroidism patients were aged 18 to 65 years and newly diagnosed, with disease duration of less than 2 months. Patients with uncontrolled infections, other autoimmune diseases, pregnancy or lactation were excluded. Diagnoses were based on clinical symptoms, serum thyroxine and TRAb, thyroid ultrasound and orbital computed tomography. The TCR CDR3 was subjected to a first round of RT-PCR using the HTBI primer set and the Qiagen OneStep RT-PCR kit. Most expanded thyroid clonotypes (frequency above 0.001) were also found in blood, which suggests that blood repertoires may mirror thyroid immune responses. Ophthalmopathy was separated from stable hyperthyroidism by a 13 V-J signature model, with approximately 90% sensitivity and about 84% specificity obtained in cross-validation and 80%/75% obtained in testing. In validation, the model predicted progression to ophthalmopathy a median of around 6.5 months before onset, with 65% to 71% sensitivity and about 72% specificity. A discovery cohort of around 100 patients, 43 with Graves' ophthalmopathy and fewer than 65 with stable Graves' hyperthyroidism, was used to find distinguishing TCR V-J signatures. Prospective prediction of ophthalmopathy was tested in an independent validation cohort of fewer than 20 hyperthyroidism patients and 15 to 17 patients who later progressed to ophthalmopathy. For training and testing, the approximately 92 patients in the discovery cohort were randomly divided in a 7:3 ratio. In addition, the study compared T-cell repertoires in thyroid tissue and in blood from 6 or 7 Graves' hyperthyroidism patients. Once sampling was done, hyperthyroidism patients were given methimazole at a starting dose of 30 mg daily, whereas ophthalmopathy patients were given high-dose intravenous methylprednisolone. The libraries were constructed in a second round of multiplex PCR and then size-selected and purified. Paired-end sequencing of the libraries was performed with 100 bp reads on an Illumina HiSeq2000. SOAPnuke was used to process the raw data, with reads discarded if the reads contained adapters or uncalled bases, had a mean Phred below 15, or lacked an exact constant-primer or identifier match. High-quality paired reads were merged with COPE v1.2.5, and unique nucleotide sequences were defined as clonotypes. Clonotypes were aligned to IMGT TRBV, TRBD and TRBJ reference segments using MiTCR v1.1. The analysis was restricted to V-J combinations with a frequency above 0.0001, which together covered about 99% of the repertoires. A TCS score was defined as the ratio between F50 (clonal expansion) and ExV (chaos), using BLOSUM62-based TCRdist between CDR3 peptides within each V-J. Welch's t-statistics and random forest reduced fewer than 550 V-J features to 10 to 15, which were used in a naive Bayes classifier (R e1071). Sample size was not statistically predetermined, and blinding of investigators to group allocation was not performed. The paper reports TCR Vbeta CDR3 sequencing of some 140 peripheral blood samples: over 40 ophthalmopathy, some 80 hyperthyroidism and around 17 progressor patients.

Sequenced material: peripheral blood mononuclear cells (PBMCs), taken at new diagnosis, from a patient treated with antithyroid drugs. The clonotype was recovered from a woman aged 25-40 years with Graves disease. Donor details come from another sample of the same person, matched by shared clones. The sequence joins TRBV5-6 to TRBJ1-4; no D segment can be confidently identified. The CDR3 corresponds to CASSLRTQWDEKLSF. The nucleotide sequence reads TGTGCCAGCAGCCTCCGGACCCAATGGGATGAAAAACTGTCTTTT.